Below are 5 T cell receptor beta chains sequenced from a single sample in a study of control samples from healthy donors and cancer patients (dated by TCRdb to the early 2020s). The protocol used for the library was the immunoSEQ multiplex PCR assay. TCRdb retrieved this table from immuneACCESS and kept in-frame rearrangements only. Not all clones are present; in checked studies, unresolved V genes account for under half, and no reason is known for the remainder. Recorded for this sample are about 110,000 clones; around 89% of them occurred a single time. The top ten constitute approximately 16% of the sample. Sequencing was carried out using blood. The receptors were sampled from a woman in her forties or fifties in good health.

This clone occurred a few times. V usage is TRBV2 and J usage is TRBJ2-3; TRBD2 agrees at 12 bases. Germline V gene sequence: CDR1 SNHLY, CDR2 FYNNEI. Losses at the gene ends were 7 bases for V and 3 bases for J; bases not matched to a gene: 8. The CDR3 is 16 residues long. CDR3 sequence: CASTLAGGGRTDTQYF. The CDR3 DNA reads TGTGCCAGCACACTAGCGGGAGGCGGGAGGACAGATACGCAGTATTTT.

Only one count was recorded for this clone. The rearrangement joins TRBV5-1 to TRBJ1-1; 7 bases match TRBD1. V dropped 0 bases and J dropped 4; count of bases not matched to a gene: 6. CDR1 SGHRS and CDR2 YFSETQ come from the germline V gene. This CDR3 spans 15 amino acids. DNA for the CDR3: TGCGCCAGCAGCTTGGGTTGGGGACAGACCACTGAAGCTTTCTTT. This gives the protein CASSLGWGQTTEAFF.

CDR3 sequence (DNA): TGTGCCAGCAGTTGGACAGGGGGCGGAACTGGCTACACCTTC. The encoded protein is CASSWTGGGTGYTF. V and J are TRBV6-5 and TRBJ1-2; 11 bases are shared with TRBD1. The CDR3 contains 14 residues. CDR1 is MNHEY and CDR2 is SVGAGI in the germline V gene. V trimming: 4 bases; J trimming: 7 bases; junction bases outside the gene matches: 5.

V and J are TRBV10-3 and TRBJ1-4; D is unresolved. The CDR3 runs to 14 residues. The germline V and J ends were trimmed by 4 bases and 0 bases, with 6 bases remaining between them. CDR1 and CDR2 from the germline V gene are ENHRY and SYGVKD. The CDR3 region has the DNA TGTGCCATCAGTGCAGGCGCAACTAATGAAAAACTGTTTTTT. It codes for CAISAGATNEKLFF.

V usage is TRBV7-3 and J usage is TRBJ2-5, with 8 positions matching TRBD1. V was pared by 5 bases and J by 2 bases, with 4 bases of the junction left unmatched. The CDR3 extends over 14 amino acids. From germline, CDR1 is SGHTA and CDR2 FQGTGA. The CDR3 loop reads CASSPGGLQETQYF. As DNA, the CDR3 is TGTGCCAGCAGCCCAGGGGGCCTTCAAGAGACCCAGTACTTC. Complete variable domain (other parts from reference TRBV7-3 and TRBJ2-5): GAGVSQTPSNKVTEKGKYVELRCDPISGHTALYWYRQSLGQGPEFLIYFQGTGAADDSGLPNDRFFAVRPEGSVSTLKIQRTERGDSAVYLCASSPGGLQETQYFGPGTRLLVL.